A single sample gave rise to the 12 T cell receptor beta chains below, sequenced in a study of blood T cell repertoires in COVID-19. The protocol was immunoSEQ multiplex PCR, while the TCRdb copy is restricted to in-frame clones and leaves out a portion. The top ten clones hold roughly 2% of a sample with about 200,000 clones, roughly 84% of them seen once. Sequenced: peripheral blood. These receptor sequences come from a man aged 40-50 years with active or convalescent COVID-19.

The chain employs TRBV27 and TRBJ1-3; possible D gene TRBD1, 6 bases. This CDR3 has 14 amino acids. Germline lookup yields CDR1 MNHEY and CDR2 SMNVEV (reference sequence). V was pared by 4 bases and J by 4 bases, with 11 bases between. CDR3 DNA: TGTGCCAGCAGTTCCTGGGGGCGAGGAAACACCATATATTTT. Residues: CASSSWGRGNTIYF.

This chain links TRBV6-6 with TRBJ2-2, with TRBD1 as a possible D gene (6 bases). This CDR3 is built from 16 residues. Germline values: CDR1 MNHNY, CDR2 SVGAGI (reference sequence). V lost 4 bases to trimming and J lost 4 bases, with 16 bases between them. CDR3 residues: CASSSFPGQTTGELFF. DNA for the CDR3: TGTGCCAGCAGTTCCTTTCCCGGACAGACCACCGGGGAGCTGTTTTTT.

The genes are TRBV18 and TRBJ2-5; no clear D gene. CDR3 size: 13 residues. Germline CDR1 and CDR2: KGHSH and LQKENI. With 0 bases removed from V and 4 bases from J, the gap between germline ends came to 6 bases. The CDR3 coding sequence is TGTGCCAGCTCACCACCCAACAGAGAGACCCAGTACTTC. This codes for CASSPPNRETQYF.

The chain is built from TRBV9 and TRBJ1-1; tentative D call: TRBD1 (6 bases). The CDR3 length is 14 residues. Looked up from germline, CDR1 is SGDLS and CDR2 is YYNGEE. Trimming stripped 3 bases from V and 1 base from J, with 10 bases between. As DNA, the CDR3 is TGTGCCAGCAGCGCTCTGGACAGGAACACTGAAGCTTTCTTT. Translation gives CASSALDRNTEAFF.

V usage is TRBV19 and J usage is TRBJ1-2; 9 bases fit TRBD1. Germline trimming cut 6 bases from V and 8 bases from J; bases unmatched to any gene: 10. The germline V gene encodes CDR1 LNHDA and CDR2 SQIVND (reference sequence). The CDR3 runs to 14 residues. CDR3 sequence reads: CASRGGQGSAGYTF. The CDR3 DNA is TGTGCCAGTAGGGGGGGACAGGGATCGGCCGGCTACACCTTC.

This chain joins TRBV13 and TRBJ2-3; D ambiguous. V was cut by 1 base and J by 2 bases, with 4 bases left in between. This CDR3 spans 13 amino acids. CDR1 and CDR2 (germline): PRHDT, FYEKMQ (reference sequence). CDR3 protein: CASSLDNTDTQYF. The CDR3 DNA follows: TGTGCCAGCAGCTTAGACAACACAGATACGCAGTATTTT.

V gene TRBV14 combines with J gene TRBJ2-6, with TRBD1 as a possible D gene (6 bases). V was pared by 3 bases and J by 0 bases, with 18 bases between. The CDR3 extends over 19 amino acids. Germline V lookup: CDR1 SGHDN, CDR2 FVKESK. Written as DNA, the CDR3 is TGTGCCAGCAGCCATGTACCGTTAGGACAGATCTCTGGGGCCAACGTCCTGACTTTC. Translating gives CASSHVPLGQISGANVLTF.

This clone has more than one count but fewer than ten. The chain recombines TRBV4-1 with TRBJ2-6; 7 bases align to TRBD1. The CDR3 is 18 residues long. With V trimmed by 4 bases and J by 1 base, 10 bases remained unmatched. Germline V gene data show CDR1 as MGHRA and CDR2 as YSYEKL. The CDR3 DNA follows: TGCGCCAGCAGCCTCGGCCCACAGGGGAATTCTGGGGCCAACGTCCTGACTTTC. It encodes CASSLGPQGNSGANVLTF.

The chain recombines TRBV7-9 with TRBJ2-7, with no clear D. The CDR3 totals 13 residues. Per the germline V gene, CDR1 is SEHNR and CDR2 is FQNEAQ (reference sequence). V was clipped by 4 bases and J by 6 bases, with 13 bases between them. The CDR3 is CASSSLIGSEQYF. CDR3 coding DNA: TGTGCCAGCAGCTCCTTAATCGGGTCCGAGCAGTACTTC.

The V and J genes are TRBV19 and TRBJ2-2, with D perhaps TRBD1 (6 bases). In germline, CDR1 is LNHDA, CDR2 SQIVND (reference sequence). With 4 bases removed from V and 9 bases from J, the gap between germline ends came to 18 bases. The CDR3 consists of 15 residues. The CDR3 sequence: CASSRGPEGWRELFF. In DNA form, the CDR3 reads TGTGCCAGTAGTAGGGGGCCCGAGGGCTGGAGGGAGCTGTTTTTT.

This clone was observed a handful of times. The rearrangement uses TRBV21-1 and TRBJ1-4; the listed D gene, TRBD1, was not tested against the DNA. TRBV21-1 is labeled a pseudogene. CDR3 size: 12 residues. CDR3: CASSKPGEKLFF. The CDR3 bases are TGTGCCAGCAGCAAGCCAGGGGAAAAACTGTTTTTT.

V gene TRBV28 combines with J gene TRBJ2-5; 7 bases map to TRBD2. V gave up 6 bases and J gave up 4 bases; unmatched junction bases: 8. CDR3 length: 14 amino acids. Germline CDR1 and CDR2: MDHEN and SYDVKM. The CDR3 DNA follows: TGTGCCAGCAGCTATTTGGGGAGGGGAGAGACCCAGTACTTC. Protein sequence: CASSYLGRGETQYF.